A single sample is the source of the 27 T cell receptor beta chains below, sequenced in a study of T cell responses to AZD1222 COVID-19 vaccine. Produced via immunoSEQ multiplex PCR; TCRdb's table is partial and in-frame only. The table records around 200,000 clones, around nine tenths of them present only once. The sequenced sample was peripheral blood, obtained on day 0 of AZD1222 vaccination. These receptors were obtained from an adult in good health.

The chain links TRBV14 to TRBJ2-5, with 7 positions matching TRBD2. From germline, CDR1 is SGHDN and CDR2 FVKESK. Unmatched junction bases numbered 9, after V lost 4 bases and J lost 1 base. The CDR3 covers 16 residues. CDR3 loop: CASSRGAGGTQETQYF. The CDR3 DNA sequence: TGTGCCAGCAGCCGAGGGGCCGGGGGGACCCAAGAGACCCAGTACTTC.

This sequence joins TRBV15 and TRBJ2-3; D remains unclear. The V end was cut by 0 bases, the J end by 2 bases, with 6 bases between. Germline V gives CDR1 LNHNV, CDR2 YYDKDF (reference sequence). The CDR3 sequence is 14 residues long. In DNA form, the CDR3 reads TGTGCCACCAGCAGAGATGACACCACAGATACGCAGTATTTT. Translating gives CATSRDDTTDTQYF.

The chain joins TRBV6-5 to TRBJ2-5, with 11 bases matching TRBD2. The CDR3 consists of 16 residues. Germline loops: CDR1 MNHEY, CDR2 SVGAGI. Germline trimming cut 4 bases from V and 3 bases from J; bases unmatched to any gene: 7. The DNA of the CDR3 is TGTGCCAGCAGTTCTGGCCAACTAGCGGGAGAAGAGACCCAGTACTTC. Translation: CASSSGQLAGEETQYF.

V is TRBV3-1 (or the pseudogene TRBV3-2) and J is TRBJ2-1; TRBD2 agrees at 9 bases. This CDR3 has 17 residues. V lost 1 base, J lost 9 bases, and 13 bases stayed unmatched. The germline V gene has CDR1 LGHDT and CDR2 YNNKEL (reference sequence). In DNA, the CDR3 is TGTGCCAGCAGCCAAGCTCTGCGGGGGGGCCGTGGCACTGAGCAGTTCTTC. This translates into CASSQALRGGRGTEQFF.

This clone showed up just once. The V and J genes are TRBV9 and TRBJ2-7, with 8 bases fitting TRBD1. After removal of 2 bases from V and 6 bases from J, the junction contained 4 bases not matched to a gene. Germline CDR1 is SGDLS and CDR2 is YYNGEE. This CDR3 spans 13 amino acids. The CDR3 sequence is CASSVSGGGEQYF. Written as DNA, the CDR3 is TGTGCCAGCAGCGTGTCAGGGGGCGGCGAGCAGTACTTC. The complete variable domain, with remaining parts taken from reference TRBV9 and TRBJ2-7, reads DSGVTQTPKHLITATGQRVTLRCSPRSGDLSVYWYQQSLDQGLQFLIQYYNGEERAKGNILERFSAQQFPDLHSELNLSSLELGDSALYFCASSVSGGGEQYFGPGTRLTVT.

V usage is TRBV9 and J usage is TRBJ2-5; the D gene is possibly TRBD2 (6 bases). Trimming left V 4 bases short and J 1 base short, with 11 bases between. The CDR3 sequence is 14 residues long. Germline V gene lookup returns CDR1 SGDLS and CDR2 YYNGEE. The CDR3 protein is CASSPRDFQETQYF. The CDR3 DNA sequence: TGTGCCAGCAGCCCTCGGGACTTCCAAGAGACCCAGTACTTC. The full variable domain, completed using reference TRBV9 and TRBJ2-5, is DSGVTQTPKHLITATGQRVTLRCSPRSGDLSVYWYQQSLDQGLQFLIQYYNGEERAKGNILERFSAQQFPDLHSELNLSSLELGDSALYFCASSPRDFQETQYFGPGTRLLVL.

The chain uses TRBV7-9 and TRBJ2-1; 7 bases are a match to TRBD2. CDR1 and CDR2 (germline): SEHNR, FQNEAQ (reference sequence). The junction had 7 bases not matched to a gene; V was cut back by 0 bases and J by 2 bases. The CDR3 sequence is 17 residues long. CDR3 coding DNA: TGTGCCAGCAGCTTAGCGTGGGAGGGCTCAACCTACAATGAGCAGTTCTTC. Translated: CASSLAWEGSTYNEQFF.

CDR3 in DNA: TGTGCCAGCAGCTTAGCGACCCCGGGACAGGGGAATCAGCCCCAGCATTTT. Its translation: CASSLATPGQGNQPQHF. The chain is built from TRBV7-6 and TRBJ1-5; 10 nucleotides line up with TRBD1. With V trimmed by 0 bases and J by 4 bases, 6 bases remained unmatched. The CDR3 has 17 residues. Germline-derived CDR1 and CDR2 are SGHVS and FNYEAQ.

The chain has TRBV5-4 and TRBJ1-1, with D unclear. V dropped 0 bases and J dropped 4 bases, with 13 bases sitting between them. The germline V gene has CDR1 SGHNT and CDR2 YYREEE (reference sequence). The CDR3 consists of 15 residues. The CDR3 region is CASSLGAWSGTEAFF. The CDR3 DNA follows: TGTGCCAGCAGCTTGGGCGCATGGAGCGGCACTGAAGCTTTCTTT.

The V gene is TRBV18, the J gene TRBJ1-2, with TRBD1 identical over 8 bases. Germline values: CDR1 KGHSH, CDR2 LQKENI. The CDR3 has 15 residues. Trimming removed 0 bases from V and 6 bases from J; junction bases left unmatched: 6. CDR3 residues: CASSPPGQARDGYTF. DNA for the CDR3: TGTGCCAGCTCACCACCGGGACAGGCTAGGGATGGCTACACCTTC.

This clone was recorded a few times. This rearrangement joins TRBV27 to TRBJ1-1, with no clear D. V was trimmed by 5 bases and J by 7 bases, leaving 11 bases between them. In germline, CDR1 is MNHEY, CDR2 SMNVEV (reference sequence). The CDR3 has 12 residues. Here the CDR3 reads CASSHTGFEAFF. The CDR3, as DNA: TGTGCCAGCAGTCATACCGGTTTTGAAGCTTTCTTT.

The rearrangement joins TRBV11-1 to TRBJ1-1, with 9 bases lining up with TRBD1. The CDR3 is made up of 15 amino acids. CDR1 SGHAT and CDR2 FQDESV come from the germline V gene (reference sequence). Trimming at V came to 5 bases and at J to 2 bases, leaving 6 bases not matched to a gene. The CDR3, as DNA: TGTGCCAGCAGCGACCGGGACAGGGATAACACTGAAGCTTTCTTT. Protein product: CASSDRDRDNTEAFF.

The table lists this clone with a count of one. The gene calls are TRBV9 and TRBJ2-4, with D possibly TRBD1 on 6 matching bases. Germline V gene sequence: CDR1 SGDLS, CDR2 YYNGEE. V was cut by 1 base and J by 0 bases, with 11 bases left in between. The CDR3 is 16 residues long. The DNA for the CDR3 is TGTGCCAGCAGCGTATCCGGGGACATAGCCAAAAACATTCAGTACTTC. This encodes CASSVSGDIAKNIQYF. Supplemented by reference TRBV9 and TRBJ2-4, the full variable domain reads DSGVTQTPKHLITATGQRVTLRCSPRSGDLSVYWYQQSLDQGLQFLIQYYNGEERAKGNILERFSAQQFPDLHSELNLSSLELGDSALYFCASSVSGDIAKNIQYFGAGTRLSVL.

There are a few counts of this clone. The chain recombines TRBV24-1 with TRBJ2-2, with 10 bases identical to TRBD2. V shed 0 bases, J shed 4 bases, and the junction held 10 bases outside the gene matches. The CDR3 runs 19 residues. Germline lookup yields CDR1 KGHDR and CDR2 SFDVKD. CDR3 protein: CATSDLQREGLFSTGELFF. The CDR3 bases are TGTGCCACCAGTGATTTGCAGCGGGAGGGCCTATTTAGCACCGGGGAGCTGTTTTTT.

The V call is TRBV30, the J call TRBJ1-1, with D possibly TRBD1 on 5 matching bases. Germline lookup yields CDR1 GTSNPN and CDR2 SVGIG (reference sequence). This CDR3 contains 14 residues. The V gene lost 0 bases and the J gene lost 4 bases, with 12 bases spanning the gap. The CDR3 loop is CAWSVGLGGTEAFF. The DNA of the CDR3 is TGTGCCTGGAGTGTTGGCCTTGGGGGCACTGAAGCTTTCTTT.

V usage is TRBV5-1 and J usage is TRBJ1-1; 9 nucleotides match TRBD1. The V gene end was trimmed by 3 bases and the J gene end by 4 bases; junction bases not matched to a gene: 16. Germline V gives CDR1 SGHRS, CDR2 YFSETQ. The CDR3 is made up of 18 amino acids. The CDR3 DNA reads as TGCGCCAGCAGCTCCTCTAGTCCCGGGACAGGGCTGGGCACTGAAGCTTTCTTT. Its protein is CASSSSSPGTGLGTEAFF.

V gene TRBV4-2 combines with J gene TRBJ1-4; D is possibly TRBD1 (6 bases). Germline-derived CDR1 and CDR2 are LGHNA and YNFKEQ. The V end was cut by 0 bases, the J end by 8 bases, with 22 bases between. The CDR3 runs 18 residues. The CDR3 bases are TGTGCCAGCAGCCAAGATCAAGGCGGGGGGCAACGGGTCGAAAAACTGTTTTTT. This codes for CASSQDQGGGQRVEKLFF.

This clone was counted a single time. The chain uses TRBV5-8 and TRBJ2-7; the match to TRBD1 covers 9 bases. The CDR3 consists of 14 residues. Germline V gene data show CDR1 as SGHTS and CDR2 as YDEGEE. V gave up 5 bases and J gave up 3 bases; unmatched junction bases: 6. In DNA, the CDR3 is TGTGCCAGCAGTCCCCGGGACAGGGACTACGAGCAGTACTTC. This translates into CASSPRDRDYEQYF.

This clone appeared a single time. The CDR3 region has the DNA TGTGCCAGCAGCTTAGCGTCTTCCAGGGTAGGGCAGCCCCAGCATTTT. Its protein product is CASSLASSRVGQPQHF. V and J are TRBV7-2 and TRBJ1-5; possibly TRBD1 for D (5 bases). This CDR3 comprises 16 residues. Trimming removed 0 bases at V and 7 bases at J, with 16 bases between. The germline V gene encodes CDR1 SGHTA and CDR2 FQGNSA.

The chain employs TRBV20-1 and TRBJ1-5; D remains unclear. Trimming took 3 bases from V and 2 from J, leaving 11 bases between them. CDR1 and CDR2 from the germline V gene are DFQATT and SNEGSKA (reference sequence). The CDR3 extends over 14 amino acids. The CDR3 spells CSASKVGGNQPQHF. The CDR3 DNA sequence: TGCAGTGCTAGTAAGGTCGGCGGCAATCAGCCCCAGCATTTT.

This chain joins TRBV7-9 and TRBJ1-2, with 9 bases aligning to TRBD1. The CDR3 sequence is 15 residues long. Germline V gives CDR1 SEHNR, CDR2 FQNEAQ (reference sequence). V gave up 5 bases and J gave up 3 bases; unmatched junction bases: 7. This CDR3 reads CASSQPRTGDYGYTF. CDR3 nucleotide sequence: TGTGCCAGCAGCCAACCAAGGACAGGGGACTATGGCTACACCTTC.

The J gene is TRBJ2-7, the V gene TRBV5-1; 8 bases are shared with TRBD1. Germline V gene data show CDR1 as SGHRS and CDR2 as YFSETQ. CDR3 length equals 18 residues. V lost 2 bases, J lost 3 bases, and 16 bases stayed unmatched. Written as DNA, the CDR3 is TGCGCCAGCAGCTTTAACGGACAGGGCCAAAAGTCGGGCTACGAGCAGTACTTC. This codes for CASSFNGQGQKSGYEQYF.

The rearrangement links TRBV19 to TRBJ1-4, with 7 bases identical to TRBD1. V was clipped by 6 bases and J by 4 bases; unmatched bases: 5. This CDR3 is built from 14 residues. CDR1 and CDR2 (germline): LNHDA, SQIVND (reference sequence). The CDR3 region is CASSMGQNNEKLFF. The CDR3 DNA follows: TGTGCCAGTAGCATGGGACAGAATAATGAAAAACTGTTTTTT. Full variable domain (outside the CDR3, taken from reference TRBV19 and TRBJ1-4): DGGITQSPKYLFRKEGQNVTLSCEQNLNHDAMYWYRQDPGQGLRLIYYSQIVNDFQKGDIAEGYSVSREKKESFPLTVTSAQKNPTAFYLCASSMGQNNEKLFFGSGTQLSVL.

Comment on this clone: Other nucleotide sequences from this sample produce the same CDR3. The chain carries TRBV19 and TRBJ1-1; D may be TRBD1 (5 bases). This CDR3 spans 14 amino acids. With 5 bases removed from V and 2 bases from J, the gap between germline ends came to 12 bases. Looked up from germline, CDR1 is LNHDA and CDR2 is SQIVND (reference sequence). This chain's CDR3 is CASSPGTGNTEAFF. CDR3 bases: TGTGCCAGTAGTCCGGGGACGGGAAACACTGAAGCTTTCTTT.

The CDR3 sequence is CATSLFDPNTGELFF. CDR3 DNA sequence: TGTGCCACCAGTCTTTTCGATCCGAACACCGGGGAGCTGTTTTTT. V usage is TRBV24-1 and J usage is TRBJ2-2; D gene ambiguous. Trimming took off 6 bases at V and 0 bases at J, with 10 bases between the two ends. Germline V gene data show CDR1 as KGHDR and CDR2 as SFDVKD. CDR3 length equals 15 residues.

The rearrangement joins TRBV7-8 to TRBJ2-3; D not resolved. In germline, CDR1 is SGHVS, CDR2 FQNEAQ. The CDR3 totals 12 residues. V lost 8 bases to trimming and J lost 1 base, with 7 bases between them. The CDR3 region has the DNA TGTGCCAGCGGATCTGGCACAGATACGCAGTATTTT. Translating it yields CASGSGTDTQYF. The variable domain in full, completed from reference TRBV7-8 and TRBJ2-3, reads GAGVSQSPRYKVAKRGQDVALRCDPISGHVSLFWYQQALGQGPEFLTYFQNEAQLDKSGLPSDRFFAERPEGSVSTLKIQRTQQEDSAVYLCASGSGTDTQYFGPGTRLTVL.

The V gene is TRBV6-5, the J gene TRBJ1-5, with 9 bases fitting TRBD1. V shed 5 bases and J 9 bases; nucleotides not matched to a gene: 11. This CDR3 has 15 amino acids. Germline V gene data show CDR1 as MNHEY and CDR2 as SVGAGI. The CDR3 here is CASSQQGALPGPQHF. The CDR3, as DNA: TGTGCCAGCAGTCAACAGGGGGCCCTACCGGGGCCCCAGCATTTT.